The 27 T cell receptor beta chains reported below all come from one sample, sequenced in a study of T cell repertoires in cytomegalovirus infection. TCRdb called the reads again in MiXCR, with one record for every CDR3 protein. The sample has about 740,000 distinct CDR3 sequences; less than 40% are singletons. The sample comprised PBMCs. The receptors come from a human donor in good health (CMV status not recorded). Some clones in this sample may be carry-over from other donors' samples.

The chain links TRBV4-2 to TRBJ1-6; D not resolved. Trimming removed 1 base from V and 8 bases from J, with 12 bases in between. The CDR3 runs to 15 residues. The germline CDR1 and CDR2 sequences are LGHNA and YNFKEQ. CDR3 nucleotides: TGTGCCAGCAGCCAAGGTGGAAGGACGGATTCACCCCTCCACTTT. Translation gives CASSQGGRTDSPLHF.

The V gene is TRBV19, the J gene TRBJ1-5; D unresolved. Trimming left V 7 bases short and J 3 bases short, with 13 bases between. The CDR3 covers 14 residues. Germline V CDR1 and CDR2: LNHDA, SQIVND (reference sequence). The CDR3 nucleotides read TGTGCCAGTACCCTCGGGAGGCCCAATCAGCCCCAGCATTTT. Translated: CASTLGRPNQPQHF. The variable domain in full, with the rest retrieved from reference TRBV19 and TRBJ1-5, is DGGITQSPKYLFRKEGQNVTLSCEQNLNHDAMYWYRQDPGQGLRLIYYSQIVNDFQKGDIAEGYSVSREKKESFPLTVTSAQKNPTAFYLCASTLGRPNQPQHFGDGTRLSIL.

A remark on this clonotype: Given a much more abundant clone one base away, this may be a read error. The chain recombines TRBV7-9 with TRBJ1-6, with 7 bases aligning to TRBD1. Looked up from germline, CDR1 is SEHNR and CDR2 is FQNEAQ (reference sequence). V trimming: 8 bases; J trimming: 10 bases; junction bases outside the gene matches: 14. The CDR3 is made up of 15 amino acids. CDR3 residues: CASRLTSGTASPLHF. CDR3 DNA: TGTGCCAGCCGCCTGACGTCAGGGACAGCCTCACCCCTCCACTTT.

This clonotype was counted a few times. CDR3 sequence (DNA): TGTGCCAGCAGTTATAGGGGAGGGACAGGGGGCATGGGGTACGAGCAGTACTTC. Translation: CASSYRGGTGGMGYEQYF. The chain has TRBV6-1 and TRBJ2-7; TRBD1 agrees at 12 bases. After removal of 5 bases from V and 4 bases from J, the junction contained 15 bases not matched to a gene. This CDR3 contains 18 residues. Per germline, CDR1 MNHNS and CDR2 SASEGT.

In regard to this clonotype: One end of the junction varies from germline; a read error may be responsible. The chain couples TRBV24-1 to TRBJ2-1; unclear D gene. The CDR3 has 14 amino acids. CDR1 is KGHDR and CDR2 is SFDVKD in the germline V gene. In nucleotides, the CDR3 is TGTGCCACCAGTGATGGCCATCCCCACAATGAGCAGTTCTTT. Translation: CATSDGHPHNEQFF.

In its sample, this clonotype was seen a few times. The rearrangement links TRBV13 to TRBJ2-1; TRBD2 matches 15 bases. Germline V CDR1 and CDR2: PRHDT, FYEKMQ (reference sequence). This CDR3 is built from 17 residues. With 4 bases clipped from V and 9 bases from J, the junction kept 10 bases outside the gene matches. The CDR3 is CASSYRRTSGRVGEQFF. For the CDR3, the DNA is TGTGCCAGCAGCTACCGACGGACTAGCGGGAGGGTCGGTGAGCAGTTCTTC.

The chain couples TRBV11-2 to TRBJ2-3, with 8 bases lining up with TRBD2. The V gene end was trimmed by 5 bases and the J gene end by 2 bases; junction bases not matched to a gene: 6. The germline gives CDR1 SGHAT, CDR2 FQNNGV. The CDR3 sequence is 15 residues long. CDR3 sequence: CASSPTGGDTDTQYF. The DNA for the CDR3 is TGTGCCAGCAGCCCCACGGGGGGGGACACAGATACGCAGTATTTT.

The CDR3 nucleotides read TGTGCCAGCAGTTTAGAGCGACTAGCGGGGAGCTCCTACAATGAGCAGTTCTTC. Translation gives CASSLERLAGSSYNEQFF. The J gene is TRBJ2-1, the V gene TRBV12-3 or TRBV12-4; 11 bases are a match to TRBD2. V lost 1 base, J lost 0 bases, and 5 bases stayed unmatched. The CDR3 has 18 amino acids.

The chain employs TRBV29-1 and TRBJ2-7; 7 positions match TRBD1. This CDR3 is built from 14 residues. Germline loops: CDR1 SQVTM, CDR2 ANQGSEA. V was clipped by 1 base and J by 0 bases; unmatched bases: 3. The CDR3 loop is CSVEGGQSSYEQYF. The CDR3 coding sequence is TGCAGCGTTGAAGGGGGACAGTCCTCCTACGAGCAGTACTTC.

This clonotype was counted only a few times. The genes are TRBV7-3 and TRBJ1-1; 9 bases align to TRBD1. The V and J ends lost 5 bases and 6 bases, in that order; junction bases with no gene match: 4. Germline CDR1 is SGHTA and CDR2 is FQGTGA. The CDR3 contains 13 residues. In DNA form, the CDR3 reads TGTGCCAGCAGCCCCCGGGACAGGGCTGAAGCTTTCTTT. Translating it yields CASSPRDRAEAFF.

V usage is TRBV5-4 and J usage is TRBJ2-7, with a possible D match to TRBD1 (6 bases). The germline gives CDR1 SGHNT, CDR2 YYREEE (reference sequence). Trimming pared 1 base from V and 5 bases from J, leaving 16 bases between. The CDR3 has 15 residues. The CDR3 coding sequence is TGTGCCAGCAGCTTGAGGGTCCAGGGGATGAACGAGCAGTACTTC. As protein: CASSLRVQGMNEQYF.

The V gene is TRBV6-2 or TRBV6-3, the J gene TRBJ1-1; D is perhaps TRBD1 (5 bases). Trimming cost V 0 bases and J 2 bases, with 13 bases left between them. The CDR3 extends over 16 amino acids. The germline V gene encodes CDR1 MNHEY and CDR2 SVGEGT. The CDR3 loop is CASSYSPGQGNTEAFF. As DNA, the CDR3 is TGTGCCAGCAGTTACTCCCCGGGGCAGGGCAACACTGAAGCTTTCTTT.

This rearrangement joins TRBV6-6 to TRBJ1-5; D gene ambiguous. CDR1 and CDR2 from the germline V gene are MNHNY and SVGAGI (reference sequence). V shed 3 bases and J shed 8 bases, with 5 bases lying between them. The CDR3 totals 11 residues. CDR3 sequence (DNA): TGTGCCAGCAGTTATCCGGAGCCCCAGCATTTT. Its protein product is CASSYPEPQHF.

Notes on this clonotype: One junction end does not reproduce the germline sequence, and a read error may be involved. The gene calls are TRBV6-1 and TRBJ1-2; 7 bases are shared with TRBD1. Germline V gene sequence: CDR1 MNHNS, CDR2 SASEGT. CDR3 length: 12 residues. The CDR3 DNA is TGTGCCAGCAGACCCCGACAGGGCTCAGCTCTCTTC. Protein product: CASRPRQGSALF.

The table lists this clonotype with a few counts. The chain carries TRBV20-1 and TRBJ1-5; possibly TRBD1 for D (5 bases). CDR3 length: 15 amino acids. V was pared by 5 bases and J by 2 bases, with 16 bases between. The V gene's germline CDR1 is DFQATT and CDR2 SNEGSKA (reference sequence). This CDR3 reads CSAHGGVRGNQPQHF. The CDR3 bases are TGCAGTGCTCATGGGGGGGTTCGGGGCAATCAGCCCCAGCATTTT.

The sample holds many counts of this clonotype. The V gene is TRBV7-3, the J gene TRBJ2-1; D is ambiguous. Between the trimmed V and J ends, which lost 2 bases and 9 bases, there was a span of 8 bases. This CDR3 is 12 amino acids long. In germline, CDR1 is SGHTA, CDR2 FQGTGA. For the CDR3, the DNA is TGTGCCAGCAGCTTAGATTTTGGTGAGCAGTTCTTC. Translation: CASSLDFGEQFF.

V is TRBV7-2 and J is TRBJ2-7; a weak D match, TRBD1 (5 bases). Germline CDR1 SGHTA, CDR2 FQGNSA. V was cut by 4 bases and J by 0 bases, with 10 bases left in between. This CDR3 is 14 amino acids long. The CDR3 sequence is CASSYDRYSYEQYF. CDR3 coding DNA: TGTGCCAGCAGCTACGACAGATACTCCTACGAGCAGTACTTC.

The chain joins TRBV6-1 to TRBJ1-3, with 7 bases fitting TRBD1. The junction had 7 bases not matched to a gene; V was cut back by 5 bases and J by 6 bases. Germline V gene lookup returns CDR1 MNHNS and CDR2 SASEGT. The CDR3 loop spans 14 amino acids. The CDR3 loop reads CASSPPGQKNTIYF. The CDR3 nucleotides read TGTGCCAGCAGTCCCCCGGGACAGAAAAACACCATATATTTT.

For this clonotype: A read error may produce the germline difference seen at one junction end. CDR3 in DNA: TGCGACAGCAGCTCCCGGACTAGCGAGAGCACAGATACGCAGTATTTT. The encoded protein is CDSSSRTSESTDTQYF. The chain employs TRBV5-1 and TRBJ2-3, with 9 bases that match TRBD2. The CDR3 contains 16 residues. From germline, CDR1 is SGHRS and CDR2 YFSETQ. The variable domain in full, completed from reference TRBV5-1 and TRBJ2-3, reads KAGVTQTPRYLIKTRGQQVTLSCSPISGHRSVSWYQQTPGQGLQFLFEYFSETQRNKGNFPGRFSGRQFSNSRSEMNVSTLELGDSALYLCDSSSRTSESTDTQYFGPGTRLTVL.

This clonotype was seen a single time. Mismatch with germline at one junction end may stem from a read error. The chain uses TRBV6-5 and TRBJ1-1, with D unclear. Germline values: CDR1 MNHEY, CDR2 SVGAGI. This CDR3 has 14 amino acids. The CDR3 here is CASSSRSRNTEDFF. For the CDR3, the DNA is TGTGCAAGCAGTTCGAGATCACGGAACACTGAAGATTTCTTT.

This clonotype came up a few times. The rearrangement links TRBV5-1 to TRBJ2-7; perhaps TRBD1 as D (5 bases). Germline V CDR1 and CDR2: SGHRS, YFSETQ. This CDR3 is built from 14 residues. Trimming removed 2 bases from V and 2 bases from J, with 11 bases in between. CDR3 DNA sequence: TGCGCCAGCAGCTTCCGGACACTACCCTACGAGCAGTACTTC. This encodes CASSFRTLPYEQYF.

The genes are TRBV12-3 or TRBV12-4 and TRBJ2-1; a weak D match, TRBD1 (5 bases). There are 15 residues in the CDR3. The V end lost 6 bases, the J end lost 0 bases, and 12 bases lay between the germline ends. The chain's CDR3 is CASRLTAVSYNEQFF. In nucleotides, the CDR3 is TGTGCCAGCAGGTTGACAGCCGTCTCCTACAATGAGCAGTTCTTC.

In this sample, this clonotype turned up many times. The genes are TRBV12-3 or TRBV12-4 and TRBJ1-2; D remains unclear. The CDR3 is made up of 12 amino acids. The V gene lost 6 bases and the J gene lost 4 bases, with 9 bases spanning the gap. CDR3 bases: TGTGCCAGCAGCCTGAAGGGCTATGGCTACACCTTC. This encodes CASSLKGYGYTF.

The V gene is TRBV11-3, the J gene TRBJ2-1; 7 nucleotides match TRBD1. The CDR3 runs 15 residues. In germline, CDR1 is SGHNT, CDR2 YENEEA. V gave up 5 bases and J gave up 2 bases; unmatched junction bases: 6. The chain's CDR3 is CASSLRGGPYNEQFF. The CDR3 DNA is TGTGCCAGCAGCCTAAGAGGGGGCCCCTACAATGAGCAGTTCTTC.

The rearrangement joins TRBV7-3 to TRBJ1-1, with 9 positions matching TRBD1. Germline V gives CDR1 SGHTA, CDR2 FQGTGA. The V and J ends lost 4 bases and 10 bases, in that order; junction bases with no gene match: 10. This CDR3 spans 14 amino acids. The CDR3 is CASSSGQGEPGAFF. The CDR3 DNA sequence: TGTGCCAGCAGCTCGGGACAGGGTGAACCAGGAGCTTTCTTT. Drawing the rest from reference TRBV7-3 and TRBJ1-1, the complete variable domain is GAGVSQTPSNKVTEKGKYVELRCDPISGHTALYWYRQSLGQGPEFLIYFQGTGAADDSGLPNDRFFAVRPEGSVSTLKIQRTERGDSAVYLCASSSGQGEPGAFFGQGTRLTVV.

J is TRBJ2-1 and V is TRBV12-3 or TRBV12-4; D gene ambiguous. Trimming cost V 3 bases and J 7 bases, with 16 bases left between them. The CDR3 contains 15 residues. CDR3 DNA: TGTGCCAGCAGTTTTACTTCCGGCCGGAAAAATGAGCAGTTCTTC. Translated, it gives CASSFTSGRKNEQFF.

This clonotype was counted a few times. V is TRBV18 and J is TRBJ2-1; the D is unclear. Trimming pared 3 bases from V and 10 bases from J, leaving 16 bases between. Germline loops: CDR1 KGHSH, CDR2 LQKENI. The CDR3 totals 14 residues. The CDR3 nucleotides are TGTGCCAGCTCACCTCAGGATGCCGCCCGAGAGCAGTTCTTC. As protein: CASSPQDAAREQFF. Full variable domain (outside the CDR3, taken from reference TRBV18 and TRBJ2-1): NAGVMQNPRHLVRRRGQEARLRCSPMKGHSHVYWYRQLPEEGLKFMVYLQKENIIDESGMPKERFSAEFPKEGPSILRIQQVVRGDSAAYFCASSPQDAAREQFFGPGTRLTVL.